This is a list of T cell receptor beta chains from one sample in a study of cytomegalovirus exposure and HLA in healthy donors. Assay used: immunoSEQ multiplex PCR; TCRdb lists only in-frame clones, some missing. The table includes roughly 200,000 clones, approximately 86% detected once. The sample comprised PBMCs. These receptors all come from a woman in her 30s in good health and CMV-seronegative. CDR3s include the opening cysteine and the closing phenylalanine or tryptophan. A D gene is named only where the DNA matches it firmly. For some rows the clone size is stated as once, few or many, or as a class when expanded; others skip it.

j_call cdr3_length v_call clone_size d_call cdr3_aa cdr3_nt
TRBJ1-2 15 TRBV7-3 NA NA CASSLQPGHLGGYTF TGTGCCAGCAGTTTACAACCGGGACATCTAGGTGGCTACACCTTC
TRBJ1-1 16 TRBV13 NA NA CASSSRRGQLNTEAFF TGTGCCAGCAGCTCACGTCGCGGACAGCTGAACACTGAAGCTTTCTTT
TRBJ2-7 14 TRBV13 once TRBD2 CASSLAGGPKEQYF TGTGCCAGCAGCTTAGCGGGAGGGCCAAAGGAGCAGTACTTC
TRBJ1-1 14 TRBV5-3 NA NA CARSLTEVNTEAFF TGTGCCAGAAGCTTGACCGAGGTGAACACTGAAGCTTTCTTT
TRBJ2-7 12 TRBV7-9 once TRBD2 CSSSFGGGEQYF TGTTCCAGCAGCTTCGGGGGGGGCGAGCAGTACTTC
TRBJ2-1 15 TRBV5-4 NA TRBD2 CASSWGAGGYNEQFF TGTGCCAGCAGCTGGGGAGCGGGAGGGTACAATGAGCAGTTCTTC
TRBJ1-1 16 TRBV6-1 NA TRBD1 CASSDPIWTGRTEAFF TGTGCCAGCAGTGACCCTATATGGACAGGGCGAACTGAAGCTTTCTTT
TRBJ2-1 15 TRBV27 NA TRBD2 CASSSRLAGVGEQFF TGTGCCAGCAGTTCCCGACTAGCGGGAGTTGGGGAGCAGTTCTTC
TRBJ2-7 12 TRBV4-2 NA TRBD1 CASSRDRDEQYF TGTGCCAGCAGCCGGGACAGGGACGAGCAGTACTTC
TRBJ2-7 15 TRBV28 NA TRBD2 CASSGTSGTLYEQYF TGTGCCAGCAGCGGGACTAGCGGTACCCTTTACGAGCAGTACTTC
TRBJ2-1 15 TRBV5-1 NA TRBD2 CASSTGLAGVNEQFF TGCGCCAGCAGCACGGGACTAGCGGGGGTAAATGAGCAGTTCTTC
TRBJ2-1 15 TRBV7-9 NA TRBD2 CASSPAGGPINEQFF TGTGCCAGCAGCCCCGCGGGAGGGCCGATCAATGAGCAGTTCTTC
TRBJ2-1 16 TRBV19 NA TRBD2 CATLPSGSRFYNEQFF TGTGCCACCCTACCCAGCGGGAGTAGATTCTACAATGAGCAGTTCTTC
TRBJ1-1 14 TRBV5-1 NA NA CARDGGGRRTEAFF TGCGCCAGGGATGGGGGGGGGCGTAGGACTGAAGCTTTCTTT
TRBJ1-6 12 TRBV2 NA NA CASRDSNSPLHF TGTGCCAGCAGGGACAGTAATTCACCCCTCCACTTT
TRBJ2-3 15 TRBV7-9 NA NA CASSFRPTSTDTQYF TGTGCCAGCAGCTTTCGTCCTACTAGCACAGATACGCAGTATTTT